This TCR beta chain was profiled in a study of T-cell memory formation after mild COVID-19. On the study more broadly: TCR clusters were mostly confined to one donor each.

Germline V gives CDR1 SGHTA, CDR2 FQGNSA. The CDR3 has 14 amino acids. Trimming removed 4 bases at V and 2 bases at J, with 9 bases between. TCRdb itself ran the 5' RACE reads through MiXCR, one entry per CDR3 protein. Here the sample spans fewer than 400,000 distinct CDR3 sequences, roughly 13% being singletons. This sequence originates from a man younger than 35 who had mild COVID-19 (a few samples of this study predate the infection). Cell type and time point are not known. This sequence joins TRBV7-2 and TRBJ1-5; a possible D gene is TRBD1 (6 bases). The specimen sequenced was PBMCs or a T cell subset sorted from them (not recorded which). CDR3 nucleotides: TGTGCCAGCAGCTCGGGACACCGCAATCAGCCCCAGCATTTT. Its protein is CASSSGHRNQPQHF.